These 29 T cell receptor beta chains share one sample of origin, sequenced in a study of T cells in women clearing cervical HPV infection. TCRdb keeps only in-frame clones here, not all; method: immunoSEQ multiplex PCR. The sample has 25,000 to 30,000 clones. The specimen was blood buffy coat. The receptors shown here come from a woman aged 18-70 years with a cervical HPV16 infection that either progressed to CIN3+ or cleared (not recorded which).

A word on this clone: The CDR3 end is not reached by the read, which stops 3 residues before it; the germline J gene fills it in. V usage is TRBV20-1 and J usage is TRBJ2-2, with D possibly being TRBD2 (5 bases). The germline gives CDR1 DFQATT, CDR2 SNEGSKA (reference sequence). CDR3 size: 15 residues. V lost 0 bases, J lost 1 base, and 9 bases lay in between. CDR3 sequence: CSARDPSWNTGELFF. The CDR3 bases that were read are TGCAGTGCTAGAGATCCTAGCTGGAACACCGGGGAG.

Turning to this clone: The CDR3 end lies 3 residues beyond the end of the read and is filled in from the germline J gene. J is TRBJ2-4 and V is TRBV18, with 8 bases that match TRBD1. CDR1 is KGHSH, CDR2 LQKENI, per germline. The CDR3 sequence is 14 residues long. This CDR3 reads CASSPSTGGYGQYF. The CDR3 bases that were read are TGTGCCAGCTCACCCTCCACAGGGGGGTATGGT. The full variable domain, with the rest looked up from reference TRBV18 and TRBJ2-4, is NAGVMQNPRHLVRRRGQEARLRCSPMKGHSHVYWYRQLPEEGLKFMVYLQKENIIDESGMPKERFSAEFPKEGPSILRIQQVVRGDSAAYFCASSPSTGGYGQYFGAGTRLSVL.

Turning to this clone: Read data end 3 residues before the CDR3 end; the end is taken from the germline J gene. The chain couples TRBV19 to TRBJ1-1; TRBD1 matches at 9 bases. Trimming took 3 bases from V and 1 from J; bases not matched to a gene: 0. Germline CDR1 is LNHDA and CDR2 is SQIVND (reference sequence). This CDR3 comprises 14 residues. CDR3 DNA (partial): TGTGCCAGTAGTATGGACAGGGGGAACACTGAA. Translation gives CASSMDRGNTE. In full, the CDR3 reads CASSMDRGNTEAFF.

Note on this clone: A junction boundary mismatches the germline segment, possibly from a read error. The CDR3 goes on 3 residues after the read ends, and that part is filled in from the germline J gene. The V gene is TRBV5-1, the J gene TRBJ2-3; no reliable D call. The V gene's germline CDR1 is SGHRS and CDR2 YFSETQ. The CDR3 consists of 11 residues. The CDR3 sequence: CASSLAETQYF. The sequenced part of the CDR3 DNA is TGCGCCAGCAGCTTGGCAGAGACG.

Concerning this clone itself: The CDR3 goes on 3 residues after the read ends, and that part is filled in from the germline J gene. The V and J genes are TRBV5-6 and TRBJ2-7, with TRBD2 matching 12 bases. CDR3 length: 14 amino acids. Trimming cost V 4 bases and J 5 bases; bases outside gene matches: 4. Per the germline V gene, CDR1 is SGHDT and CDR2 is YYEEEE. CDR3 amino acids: CASSAGLAGHEQYF. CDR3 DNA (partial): TGTGCCAGCAGCGCGGGACTAGCGGGCCACGAG.

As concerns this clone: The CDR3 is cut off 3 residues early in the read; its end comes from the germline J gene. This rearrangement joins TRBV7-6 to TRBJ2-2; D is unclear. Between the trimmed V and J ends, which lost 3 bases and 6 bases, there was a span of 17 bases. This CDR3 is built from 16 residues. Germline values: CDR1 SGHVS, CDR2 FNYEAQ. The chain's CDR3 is CASSFTPFLAAGELFF. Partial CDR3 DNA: TGTGCCAGCAGCTTCACCCCCTTTTTGGCCGCCGGGGAG. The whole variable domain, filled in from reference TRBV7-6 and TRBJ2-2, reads GAGVSQSPRYKVTKRGQDVALRCDPISGHVSLYWYRQALGQGPEFLTYFNYEAQQDKSGLPNDRFSAERPEGSISTLTIQRTEQRDSAMYRCASSFTPFLAAGELFFGEGSRLTVL.

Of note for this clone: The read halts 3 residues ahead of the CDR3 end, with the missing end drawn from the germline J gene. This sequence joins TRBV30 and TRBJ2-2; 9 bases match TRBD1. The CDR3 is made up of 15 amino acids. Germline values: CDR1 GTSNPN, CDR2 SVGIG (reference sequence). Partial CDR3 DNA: TGTGCCTGGAGCCGGACAGGGGCGGCTAATGAAAAG. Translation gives CAWSRTGAANEK. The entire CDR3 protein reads CAWSRTGAANEKLFF.

CDR3 DNA (partial): TGTGCCAGTAGTATAGGAGCAGGGACTCATCCTAACTATGGC. It encodes CASSIGAGTHPNYG. The whole CDR3 protein is CASSIGAGTHPNYGYTF. V gene TRBV19 combines with J gene TRBJ1-2, with D possibly being TRBD1 (5 bases). The sequenced fragment ends 3 residues before the CDR3 boundary, so the rest is inferred from the germline J gene. V gave up 1 base and J gave up 0 bases, with 15 bases separating them. The CDR3 contains 17 residues. CDR1 and CDR2 (germline): LNHDA, SQIVND (reference sequence).

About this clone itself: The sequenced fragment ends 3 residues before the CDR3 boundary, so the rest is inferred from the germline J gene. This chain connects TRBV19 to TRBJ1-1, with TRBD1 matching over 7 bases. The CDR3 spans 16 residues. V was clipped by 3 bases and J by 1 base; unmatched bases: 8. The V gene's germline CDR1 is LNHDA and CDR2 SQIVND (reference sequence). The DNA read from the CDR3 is TGTGCCAGTAGTATCTTATCGAGACAGGGGAACACTGAA. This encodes CASSILSRQGNTE. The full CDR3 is CASSILSRQGNTEAFF.

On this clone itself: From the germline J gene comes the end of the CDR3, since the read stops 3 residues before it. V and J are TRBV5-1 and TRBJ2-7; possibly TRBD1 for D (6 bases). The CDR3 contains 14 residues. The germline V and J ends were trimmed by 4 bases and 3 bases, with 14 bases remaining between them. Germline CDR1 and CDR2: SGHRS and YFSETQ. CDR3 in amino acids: CASSPGDPLYEQYF. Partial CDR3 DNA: TGCGCCAGCAGCCCAGGGGACCCCCTCTACGAG.

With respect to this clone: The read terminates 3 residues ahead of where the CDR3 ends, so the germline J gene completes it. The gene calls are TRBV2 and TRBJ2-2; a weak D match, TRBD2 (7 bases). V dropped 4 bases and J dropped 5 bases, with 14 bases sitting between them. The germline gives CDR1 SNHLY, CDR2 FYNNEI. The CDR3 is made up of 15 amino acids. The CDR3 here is CASSGEGEPTGELFF. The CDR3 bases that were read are TGTGCCAGCAGTGGGGAGGGGGAGCCGACCGGGGAG.

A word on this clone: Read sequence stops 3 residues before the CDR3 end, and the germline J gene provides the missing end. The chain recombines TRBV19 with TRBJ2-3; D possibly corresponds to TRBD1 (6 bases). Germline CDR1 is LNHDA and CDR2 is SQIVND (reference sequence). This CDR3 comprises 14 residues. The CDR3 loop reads CASSQAGGNQPQYF. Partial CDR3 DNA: TGTGCCAGTAGTCAGGCTGGGGGCAATCAGCCG.

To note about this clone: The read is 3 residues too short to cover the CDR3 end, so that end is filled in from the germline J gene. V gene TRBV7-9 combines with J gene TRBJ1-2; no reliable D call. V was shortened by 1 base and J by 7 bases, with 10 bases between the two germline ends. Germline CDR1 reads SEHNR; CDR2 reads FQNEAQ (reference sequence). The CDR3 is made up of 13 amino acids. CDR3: CASSLVSGGGYTF. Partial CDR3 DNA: TGTGCCAGCAGCTTAGTATCCGGTGGTGGC.

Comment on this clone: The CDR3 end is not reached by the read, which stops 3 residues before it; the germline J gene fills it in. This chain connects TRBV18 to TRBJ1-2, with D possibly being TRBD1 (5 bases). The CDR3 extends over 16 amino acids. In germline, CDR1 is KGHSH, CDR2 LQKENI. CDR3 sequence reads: CASSAGLAGDLRDYTF. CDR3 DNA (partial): TGTGCCAGCTCAGCGGGACTAGCGGGAGACTTAAGGGAC.

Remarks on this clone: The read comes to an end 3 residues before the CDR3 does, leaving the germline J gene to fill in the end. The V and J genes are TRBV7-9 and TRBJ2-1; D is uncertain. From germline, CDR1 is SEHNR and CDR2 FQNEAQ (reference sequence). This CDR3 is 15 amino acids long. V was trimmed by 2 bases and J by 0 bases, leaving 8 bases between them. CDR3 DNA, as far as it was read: TGTGCCAGCAGCTTAAGCGATTTCTCCTACAATGAG. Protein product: CASSLSDFSYNE. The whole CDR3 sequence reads CASSLSDFSYNEQFF.

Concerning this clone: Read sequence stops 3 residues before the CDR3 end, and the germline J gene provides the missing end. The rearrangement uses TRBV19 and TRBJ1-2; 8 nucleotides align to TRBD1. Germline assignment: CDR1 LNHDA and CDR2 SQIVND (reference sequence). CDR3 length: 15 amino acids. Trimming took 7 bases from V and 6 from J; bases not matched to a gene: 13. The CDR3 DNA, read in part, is TGTGCCAGTACGGCAGGGGGCGAAGTTCCCCATGGC. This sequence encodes CASTAGGEVPHG. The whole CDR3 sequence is CASTAGGEVPHGYTF.

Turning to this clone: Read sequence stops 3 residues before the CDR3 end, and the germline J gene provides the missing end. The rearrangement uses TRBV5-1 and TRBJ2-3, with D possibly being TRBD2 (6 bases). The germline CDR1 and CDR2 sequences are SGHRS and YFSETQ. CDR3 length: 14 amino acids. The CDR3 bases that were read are TGCGCCAGCAGCTTTAGCGGCTTACAAGAGACG. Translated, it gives CASSFSGLQET. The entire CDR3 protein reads CASSFSGLQETQYF.

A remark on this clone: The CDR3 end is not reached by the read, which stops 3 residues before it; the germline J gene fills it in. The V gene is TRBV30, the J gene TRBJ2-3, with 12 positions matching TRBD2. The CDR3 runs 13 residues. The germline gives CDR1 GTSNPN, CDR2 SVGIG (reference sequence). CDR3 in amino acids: CAWGTSGLETQYF. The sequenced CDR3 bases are TGTGCCTGGGGGACTAGCGGGCTGGAGACG.

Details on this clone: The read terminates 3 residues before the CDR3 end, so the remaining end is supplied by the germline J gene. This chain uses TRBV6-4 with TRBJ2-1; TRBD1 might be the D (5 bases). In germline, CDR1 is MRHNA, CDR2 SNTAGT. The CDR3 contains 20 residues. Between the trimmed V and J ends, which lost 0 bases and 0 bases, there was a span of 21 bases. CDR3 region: CASSDSVRQPFSASYNEQFF. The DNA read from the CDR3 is TGTGCCAGCAGTGACTCCGTGAGACAGCCTTTCTCAGCCTCCTACAATGAG.

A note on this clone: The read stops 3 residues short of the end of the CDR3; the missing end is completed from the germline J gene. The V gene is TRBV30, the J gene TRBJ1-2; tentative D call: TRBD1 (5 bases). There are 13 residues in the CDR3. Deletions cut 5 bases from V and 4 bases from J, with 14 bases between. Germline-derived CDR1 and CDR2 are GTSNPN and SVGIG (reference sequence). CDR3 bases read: TGTGCCTGGGGGAGTATGGGGCCCTATGGC. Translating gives CAWGSMGPYG. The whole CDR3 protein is CAWGSMGPYGYTF. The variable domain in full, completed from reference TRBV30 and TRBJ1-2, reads SQTIHQWPATLVQPVGSPLSLECTVEGTSNPNLYWYRQAAGRGLQLLFYSVGIGQISSEVPQNLSASRPQDRQFILSSKKLLLSDSGFYLCAWGSMGPYGYTFGSGTRLTVV.

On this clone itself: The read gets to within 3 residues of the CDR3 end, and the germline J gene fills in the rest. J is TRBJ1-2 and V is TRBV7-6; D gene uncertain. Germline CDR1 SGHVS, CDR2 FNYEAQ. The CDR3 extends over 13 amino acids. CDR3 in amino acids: CASSLKSGNDYTF. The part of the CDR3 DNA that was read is TGTGCCAGCAGCTTAAAGAGCGGGAACGAC.

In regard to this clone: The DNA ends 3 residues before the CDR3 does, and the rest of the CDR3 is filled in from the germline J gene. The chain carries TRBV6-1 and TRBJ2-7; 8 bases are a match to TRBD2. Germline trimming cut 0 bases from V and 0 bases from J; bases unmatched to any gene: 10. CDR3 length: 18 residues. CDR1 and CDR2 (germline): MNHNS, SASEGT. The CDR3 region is CASSEAGLAGPSSYEQYF. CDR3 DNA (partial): TGTGCCAGCAGTGAAGCGGGCCTAGCGGGTCCCAGCTCCTACGAG.

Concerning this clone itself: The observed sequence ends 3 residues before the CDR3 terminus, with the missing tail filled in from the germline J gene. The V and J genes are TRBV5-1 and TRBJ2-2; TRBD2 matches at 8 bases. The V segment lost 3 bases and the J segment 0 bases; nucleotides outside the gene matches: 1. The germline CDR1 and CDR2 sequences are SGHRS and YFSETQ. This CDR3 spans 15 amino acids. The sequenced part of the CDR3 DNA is TGCGCCAGCAGCTCGGGACTAGCGAACACCGGGGAG. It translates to CASSSGLANTGE. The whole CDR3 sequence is CASSSGLANTGELFF.

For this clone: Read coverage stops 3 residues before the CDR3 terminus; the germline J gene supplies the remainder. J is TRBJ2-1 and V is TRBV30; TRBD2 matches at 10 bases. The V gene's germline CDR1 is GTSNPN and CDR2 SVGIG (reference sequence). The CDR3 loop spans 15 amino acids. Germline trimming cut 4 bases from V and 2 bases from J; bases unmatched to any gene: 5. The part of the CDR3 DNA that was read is TGTGCCTGGACCACAGGGACTAGCGCCTACAATGAG. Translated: CAWTTGTSAYNE. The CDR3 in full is CAWTTGTSAYNEQFF.

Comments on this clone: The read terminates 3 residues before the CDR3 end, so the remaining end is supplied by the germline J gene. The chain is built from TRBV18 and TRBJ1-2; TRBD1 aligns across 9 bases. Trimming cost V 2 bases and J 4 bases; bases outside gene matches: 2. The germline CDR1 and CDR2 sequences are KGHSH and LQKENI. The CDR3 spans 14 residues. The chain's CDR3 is CASSPGQGTYGYTF. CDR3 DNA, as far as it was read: TGTGCCAGCTCACCAGGACAGGGGACCTATGGC.

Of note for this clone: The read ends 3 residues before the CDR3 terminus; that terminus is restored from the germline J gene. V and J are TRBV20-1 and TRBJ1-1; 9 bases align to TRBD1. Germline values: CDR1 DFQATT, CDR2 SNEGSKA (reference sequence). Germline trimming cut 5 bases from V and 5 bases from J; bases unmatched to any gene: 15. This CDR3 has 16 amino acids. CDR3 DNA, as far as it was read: TGCAGTGCTCCTCACCACGGACAGGGGATGGGGACTGAA. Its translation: CSAPHHGQGMGTE. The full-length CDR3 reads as CSAPHHGQGMGTEAFF.

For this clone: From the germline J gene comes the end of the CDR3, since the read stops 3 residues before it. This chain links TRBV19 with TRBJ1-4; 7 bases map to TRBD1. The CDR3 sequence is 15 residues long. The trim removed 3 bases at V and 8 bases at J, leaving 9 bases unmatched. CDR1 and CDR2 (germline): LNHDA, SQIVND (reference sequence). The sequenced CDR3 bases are TGTGCCAGTAGTATGTCGGGGACAGTTGGAGAAAAA. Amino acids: CASSMSGTVGEK. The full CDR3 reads CASSMSGTVGEKLFF.

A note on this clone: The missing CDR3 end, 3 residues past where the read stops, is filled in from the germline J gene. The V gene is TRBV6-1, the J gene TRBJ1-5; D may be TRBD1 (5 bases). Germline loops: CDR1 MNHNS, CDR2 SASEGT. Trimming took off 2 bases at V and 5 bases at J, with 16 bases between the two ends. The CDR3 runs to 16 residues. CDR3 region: CASSEQPGGGDQPQHF. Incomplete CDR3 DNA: TGTGCCAGCAGTGAACAACCGGGGGGGGGAGATCAGCCC.

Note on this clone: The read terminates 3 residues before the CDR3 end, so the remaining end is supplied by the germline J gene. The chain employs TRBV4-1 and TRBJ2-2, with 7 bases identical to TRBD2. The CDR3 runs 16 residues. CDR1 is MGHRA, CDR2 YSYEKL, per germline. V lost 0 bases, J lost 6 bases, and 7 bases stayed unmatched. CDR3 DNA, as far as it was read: TGCGCCAGCAGCCAAGAAGTCGGACTAGTGGCCGGGGAG. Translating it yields CASSQEVGLVAGE. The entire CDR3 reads CASSQEVGLVAGELFF.